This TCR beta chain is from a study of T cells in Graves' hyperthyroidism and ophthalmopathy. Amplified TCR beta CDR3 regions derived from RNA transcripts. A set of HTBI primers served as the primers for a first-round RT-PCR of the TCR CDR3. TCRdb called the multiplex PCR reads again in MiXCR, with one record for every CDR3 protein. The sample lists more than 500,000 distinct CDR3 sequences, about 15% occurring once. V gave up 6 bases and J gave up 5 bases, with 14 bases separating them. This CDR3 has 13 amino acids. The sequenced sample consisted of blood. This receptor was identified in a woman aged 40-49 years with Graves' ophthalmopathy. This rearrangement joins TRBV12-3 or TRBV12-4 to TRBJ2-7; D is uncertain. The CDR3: CASSPTPRNEQYF. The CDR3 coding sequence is TGTGCCAGCAGCCCGACCCCGCGGAACGAGCAGTACTTC.